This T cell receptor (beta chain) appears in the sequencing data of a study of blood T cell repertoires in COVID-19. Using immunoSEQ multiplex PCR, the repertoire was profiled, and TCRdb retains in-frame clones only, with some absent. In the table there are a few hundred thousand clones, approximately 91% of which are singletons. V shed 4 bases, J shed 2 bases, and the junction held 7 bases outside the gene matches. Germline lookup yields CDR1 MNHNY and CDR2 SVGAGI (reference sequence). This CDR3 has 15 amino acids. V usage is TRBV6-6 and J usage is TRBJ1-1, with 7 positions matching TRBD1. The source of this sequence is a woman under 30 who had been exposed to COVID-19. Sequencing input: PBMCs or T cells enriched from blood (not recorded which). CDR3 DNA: TGTGCCAGCAGTTCCTCTCAGGGGGGAAACACTGAAGCTTTCTTT. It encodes CASSSSQGGNTEAFF.